These 30 T cell receptor beta chains were sequenced from one sample in a study of blood T cell repertoires in COVID-19 (dated by TCRdb to 2018 to 2021). Receptors were amplified or captured by the immunoSEQ multiplex PCR assay. TCRdb provides this immuneACCESS table in a form limited to in-frame rearrangements. Some clones are lacking; in checked studies, under half of them reflect an unresolved V gene, and why the rest are absent is not known. In all, the sample holds about 190,000 clones, and around four fifths of those were seen once. Under 7.5% of the sample is held by the ten biggest clonotypes. The sequencing sample was made of peripheral blood. The receptors stem from a woman aged 35 to 49 with acute or convalescent COVID-19.

The rearrangement joins TRBV19 to TRBJ1-1; D perhaps matches TRBD1 (5 bases). Trimming left V 8 bases short and J 9 bases short, with 19 bases between. The CDR3 has 13 residues. Germline V lookup: CDR1 LNHDA, CDR2 SQIVND (reference sequence). CDR3 nucleotides: TGTGCCAGTTGCCAGGTCCCGACAGACAAAGCTTTCTTT. This codes for CASCQVPTDKAFF.

This clone was detected once. The chain carries TRBV30 and TRBJ2-3; no clear D. Per the germline V gene, CDR1 is GTSNPN and CDR2 is SVGIG (reference sequence). Trimming removed 0 bases at V and 6 bases at J, with 16 bases between. The CDR3 has 15 residues. The CDR3 nucleotides are TGTGCCTGGAGTGTAGGAACACTTGAGGCGGATACGCAGTATTTT. This gives the protein CAWSVGTLEADTQYF.

This clone came up a few times. This same CDR3 is encoded by further DNA sequences in the sample. This chain links TRBV5-1 with TRBJ1-1; 9 bases map to TRBD1. V lost 1 base to trimming and J lost 4 bases; unmatched junction nucleotides: 8. The CDR3 spans 16 residues. Germline CDR1 reads SGHRS; CDR2 reads YFSETQ. CDR3 bases: TGCGCCAGCAGCTTGCGACAGGGGGGCTCAGGCACTGAAGCTTTCTTT. It codes for CASSLRQGGSGTEAFF.

The chain combines TRBV27 with TRBJ1-5, with 9 bases identical to TRBD1. The CDR3 has 18 amino acids. Per the germline V gene, CDR1 is MNHEY and CDR2 is SMNVEV (reference sequence). The V gene end was trimmed by 5 bases and the J gene end by 3 bases; junction bases not matched to a gene: 14. The chain's CDR3 is CASSPHSRDRAYNQPQHF. CDR3 in DNA: TGTGCCAGCAGTCCACATTCGCGGGACAGGGCCTACAATCAGCCCCAGCATTTT.

There are a few counts of this clone. This chain uses TRBV7-2 with TRBJ1-3, with 7 bases matching TRBD1. Germline V gives CDR1 SGHTA, CDR2 FQGNSA. CDR3 length: 15 amino acids. V lost 5 bases to trimming and J lost 5 bases; unmatched junction nucleotides: 9. This CDR3 reads CASSQITGARNTIYF. The CDR3 bases are TGTGCCAGCAGCCAAATTACAGGGGCTAGAAACACCATATATTTT.

CDR3 in amino acids: CASSEEVWGTPPNYGYTF. CDR3 in DNA: TGTGCCAGCAGTGAAGAAGTGTGGGGGACTCCCCCTAACTATGGCTACACCTTC. The rearrangement links TRBV6-1 to TRBJ1-2, with TRBD1 as a possible D gene (5 bases). Trimming removed 1 base from V and 0 bases from J, with 18 bases in between. This CDR3 is 18 amino acids long. Germline V gene data show CDR1 as MNHNS and CDR2 as SASEGT.

The chain joins TRBV5-4 to TRBJ2-7, with TRBD2 identical over 10 bases. This CDR3 spans 15 amino acids. Germline V lookup: CDR1 SGHNT, CDR2 YYREEE (reference sequence). V shed 7 bases and J 6 bases; nucleotides not matched to a gene: 13. The DNA for the CDR3 is TGTGCCAGCCAGGGGAGCGGGGGGGCATCGGGCGAGCAGTACTTC. Residues: CASQGSGGASGEQYF.

This clone is a singleton in its sample. The DNA for the CDR3 is TGTGCCAGCAGCCCTCAGACTGACTACGAGCAGTACTTC. It yields the protein CASSPQTDYEQYF. The rearrangement uses TRBV9 and TRBJ2-7; D is unclear. V was pared by 4 bases and J by 3 bases, with 11 bases between. The CDR3 consists of 13 residues. The germline V gene encodes CDR1 SGDLS and CDR2 YYNGEE.

This rearrangement joins TRBV7-7 to TRBJ2-1, with TRBD2 matching 10 bases. After removal of 6 bases from V and 0 bases from J, the junction contained 8 bases not matched to a gene. The CDR3 contains 17 residues. Germline V gene lookup returns CDR1 SSHAT and CDR2 FNYEAQ (reference sequence). The CDR3 DNA reads as TGTGCCAGCAGTCTTCCGGGACTAGCGAACTCCTACAATGAGCAGTTCTTC. Residues: CASSLPGLANSYNEQFF.

This chain joins TRBV14 and TRBJ1-2; unclear D gene. The CDR3 is 14 amino acids. Germline lookup yields CDR1 SGHDN and CDR2 FVKESK. Trimming took 4 bases from V and 3 from J, leaving 12 bases between them. The CDR3 DNA sequence: TGTGCCAGCAGCCTCACTCGGACTTACTATGGCTACACCTTC. Translation: CASSLTRTYYGYTF.

This chain links TRBV14 with TRBJ2-1, with 8 nucleotides matching TRBD2. CDR3 size: 14 residues. V shed 1 base and J 4 bases; nucleotides not matched to a gene: 0. Germline lookup yields CDR1 SGHDN and CDR2 FVKESK. CDR3 sequence (DNA): TGTGCCAGCAGCCAAGCGGGAGGGTACAATGAGCAGTTCTTC. This gives the protein CASSQAGGYNEQFF.

The rearrangement uses TRBV6-1 and TRBJ2-2; D unclear. The V and J ends lost 0 bases and 2 bases respectively, with 7 bases between them. The germline gives CDR1 MNHNS, CDR2 SASEGT. This CDR3 region has 15 residues. CDR3 in amino acids: CASSEARLNTGELFF. The CDR3 coding sequence is TGTGCCAGCAGTGAAGCGAGGCTAAACACCGGGGAGCTGTTTTTT.

This clone was seen only a few times. V gene TRBV9 combines with J gene TRBJ2-1, with D possibly TRBD2 on 6 matching bases. CDR1 and CDR2 (germline): SGDLS, YYNGEE. Trimming took off 4 bases at V and 2 bases at J, with 13 bases between the two ends. The CDR3 has 15 residues. The CDR3 loop reads CASSPRPGAYNEQFF. In nucleotides, the CDR3 is TGTGCCAGCAGCCCTCGCCCGGGGGCCTACAATGAGCAGTTCTTC.

The V and J genes are TRBV6-1 and TRBJ1-5; D gene ambiguous. The length of the CDR3 is 13 residues. Trimming cost V 3 bases and J 3 bases, with 6 bases left between them. Per germline, CDR1 MNHNS and CDR2 SASEGT. The CDR3: CASSERVNQPQHF. CDR3 nucleotide sequence: TGTGCCAGCAGTGAGAGGGTCAATCAGCCCCAGCATTTT.

The chain links TRBV5-1 to TRBJ2-7, with 13 bases identical to TRBD2. Trimming cost V 4 bases and J 7 bases; bases outside gene matches: 5. Germline V gene sequence: CDR1 SGHRS, CDR2 YFSETQ. The CDR3 loop spans 14 amino acids. CDR3 amino acids: CASSGLAGEVEQYF. The CDR3 bases are TGCGCCAGCAGCGGACTAGCGGGAGAGGTAGAGCAGTACTTC.

The chain has TRBV2 and TRBJ2-1; 10 bases are a match to TRBD2. CDR1 is SNHLY, CDR2 FYNNEI, per germline. The CDR3 spans 16 residues. Unmatched junction bases numbered 6, after V lost 5 bases and J lost 2 bases. The CDR3 DNA sequence: TGTGCCAGCAGTCCCCAGAGCGGGGGGGCCTACAATGAGCAGTTCTTC. It is translated as CASSPQSGGAYNEQFF.

The rearrangement links TRBV5-1 to TRBJ2-4; 12 bases align to TRBD1. J gave up 6 bases and V 4 bases, and 5 bases lay outside the gene matches. Germline CDR1 and CDR2: SGHRS and YFSETQ. The CDR3 extends over 15 amino acids. The CDR3 coding sequence is TGCGCCAGCAGCCGCAGGGACAGGGGGCTAAACATTCAGTACTTC. Protein: CASSRRDRGLNIQYF.

This chain uses TRBV27 with TRBJ2-2; D gene uncertain. CDR1 is MNHEY and CDR2 is SMNVEV in the germline V gene (reference sequence). This CDR3 contains 14 residues. Trimming removed 3 bases at V and 4 bases at J, with 9 bases between. The CDR3 sequence is CASSFLSGTGELFF. For the CDR3, the DNA is TGTGCCAGCAGTTTCCTCTCGGGCACCGGGGAGCTGTTTTTT.

This chain links TRBV19 with TRBJ1-5; D remains unclear. Trimming removed 8 bases from V and 9 bases from J, with 20 bases in between. The CDR3 extends over 14 amino acids. Per germline, CDR1 LNHDA and CDR2 SQIVND (reference sequence). CDR3 residues: CASRVGGLLTPQHF. CDR3 sequence (DNA): TGTGCCAGTCGAGTCGGTGGACTCCTAACGCCCCAGCATTTT.

The DNA for the CDR3 is TGCGCCAGCAGACTTATTCCGGGACAGGGGGAGACCCAGTACTTC. It is translated as CASRLIPGQGETQYF. The chain carries TRBV4-1 and TRBJ2-5, with 10 bases matching TRBD1. Germline loops: CDR1 MGHRA, CDR2 YSYEKL. V was clipped by 6 bases and J by 5 bases; unmatched bases: 9. This CDR3 has 15 residues.

The CDR3 spells CASSPGTSLETQYF. The CDR3 bases are TGTGCCAGCAGTCCGGGAACATCCTTAGAGACCCAGTACTTC. This rearrangement joins TRBV6-5 to TRBJ2-5, with D possibly TRBD2 on 5 matching bases. Trimming took 5 bases from V and 4 from J, leaving 14 bases between them. Germline CDR1 MNHEY, CDR2 SVGAGI. This CDR3 is built from 14 residues.

The J gene is TRBJ1-2, the V gene TRBV19, with 8 bases identical to TRBD1. The junction had 4 bases not matched to a gene; V was cut back by 7 bases and J by 6 bases. Germline lookup yields CDR1 LNHDA and CDR2 SQIVND (reference sequence). There are 12 residues in the CDR3. Here the CDR3 reads CASMTGVDGYTF. Here the CDR3 DNA reads TGTGCCAGTATGACAGGGGTGGATGGCTACACCTTC.

In its sample, this clone was seen once. V and J are TRBV27 and TRBJ1-2; a weak D match, TRBD1 (6 bases). Germline V gives CDR1 MNHEY, CDR2 SMNVEV (reference sequence). Trimming took 1 base from V and 8 from J, leaving 11 bases between them. The CDR3 consists of 13 residues. CDR3 bases: TGTGCCAGCAGTTTATTAGCAGGGGCCGGCTACACCTTC. Its translation is CASSLLAGAGYTF.

CDR3 in DNA: TGTGCTAGTGGTTCTTCTAGCGGGGCGGTTGGTACGCAGTATTTT. Translating gives CASGSSSGAVGTQYF. The chain recombines TRBV12-5 with TRBJ2-3; 9 bases are a match to TRBD2. With 4 bases clipped from V and 8 bases from J, the junction kept 10 bases outside the gene matches. CDR1 and CDR2 (germline): LGHNT, FRNRAP. CDR3 size: 15 residues.

This rearrangement joins TRBV4-2 to TRBJ2-1, with TRBD2 matching over 7 bases. V dropped 1 base and J dropped 10; count of bases not matched to a gene: 7. The CDR3 contains 14 residues. The germline V gene encodes CDR1 LGHNA and CDR2 YNFKEQ. The CDR3 is CASSQGTSWYEQFF. The CDR3 region has the DNA TGTGCCAGCAGCCAAGGGACTAGTTGGTACGAGCAGTTCTTC.

The chain combines TRBV19 with TRBJ1-2, with TRBD1 matching 8 bases. The CDR3 runs 15 residues. Germline V gives CDR1 LNHDA, CDR2 SQIVND (reference sequence). Trimming took 5 bases from V and 4 from J; bases not matched to a gene: 9. The CDR3 nucleotides are TGTGCCAGTAGTGATAGGGGACAGGCCCTCTATGGCTACACCTTC. Amino acids: CASSDRGQALYGYTF.

The chain has TRBV29-1 and TRBJ1-3; TRBD1 aligns across 7 bases. Trimming at V came to 7 bases and at J to 4 bases, leaving 4 bases not matched to a gene. CDR1 SQVTM and CDR2 ANQGSEA come from the germline V gene. The CDR3 runs 12 residues. Here the CDR3 reads CSGQGWGNTIYF. The CDR3 DNA is TGCAGCGGACAGGGTTGGGGAAACACCATATATTTT.

The chain recombines TRBV7-2 with TRBJ1-2; D is ambiguous. Per germline, CDR1 SGHTA and CDR2 FQGNSA. Trimming stripped 1 base from V and 0 bases from J, with 9 bases between. This CDR3 spans 15 amino acids. The CDR3 coding sequence is TGTGCCAGCAGCTTAGAGAGGGAAGCTAACTATGGCTACACCTTC. Its protein product is CASSLEREANYGYTF.

J is TRBJ1-3 and V is TRBV6-5, with D tentatively TRBD1 (6 bases). CDR1 is MNHEY, CDR2 SVGAGI, per germline. The CDR3 extends over 14 amino acids. Trimming stripped 5 bases from V and 0 bases from J, with 8 bases between. The CDR3 loop is CASSRDTSGNTIYF. The DNA for the CDR3 is TGTGCCAGCAGTAGGGACACCTCTGGAAACACCATATATTTT.

The chain carries TRBV30 and TRBJ1-6; D is unclear. The CDR3 length is 14 residues. With 4 bases removed from V and 14 bases from J, the gap between germline ends came to 21 bases. Germline CDR1 and CDR2: GTSNPN and SVGIG (reference sequence). Here the CDR3 reads CAWITAGEAPTLHF. CDR3 sequence (DNA): TGTGCCTGGATAACCGCCGGGGAAGCTCCGACCCTCCACTTT. Full variable domain (remainder filled in from reference TRBV30 and TRBJ1-6): SQTIHQWPATLVQPVGSPLSLECTVEGTSNPNLYWYRQAAGRGLQLLFYSVGIGQISSEVPQNLSASRPQDRQFILSSKKLLLSDSGFYLCAWITAGEAPTLHFGNGTRLTVT.